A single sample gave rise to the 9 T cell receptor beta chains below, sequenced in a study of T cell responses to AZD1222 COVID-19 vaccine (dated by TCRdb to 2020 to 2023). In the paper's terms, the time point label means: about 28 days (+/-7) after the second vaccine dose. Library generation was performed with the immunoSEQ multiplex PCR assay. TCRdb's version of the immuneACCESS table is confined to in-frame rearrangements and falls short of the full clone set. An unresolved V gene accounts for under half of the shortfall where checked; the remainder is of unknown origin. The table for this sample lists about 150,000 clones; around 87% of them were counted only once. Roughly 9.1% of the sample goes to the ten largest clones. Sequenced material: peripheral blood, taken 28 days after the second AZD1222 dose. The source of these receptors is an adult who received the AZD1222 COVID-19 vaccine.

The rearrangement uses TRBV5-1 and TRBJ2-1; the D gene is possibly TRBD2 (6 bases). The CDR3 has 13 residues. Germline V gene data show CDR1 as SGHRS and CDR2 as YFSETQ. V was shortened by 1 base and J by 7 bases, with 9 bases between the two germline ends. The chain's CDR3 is CASSLLAGNEQFF. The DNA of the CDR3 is TGCGCCAGCAGCTTGCTGGCGGGGAATGAGCAGTTCTTC. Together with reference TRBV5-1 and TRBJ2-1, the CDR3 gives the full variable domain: KAGVTQTPRYLIKTRGQQVTLSCSPISGHRSVSWYQQTPGQGLQFLFEYFSETQRNKGNFPGRFSGRQFSNSRSEMNVSTLELGDSALYLCASSLLAGNEQFFGPGTRLTVL.

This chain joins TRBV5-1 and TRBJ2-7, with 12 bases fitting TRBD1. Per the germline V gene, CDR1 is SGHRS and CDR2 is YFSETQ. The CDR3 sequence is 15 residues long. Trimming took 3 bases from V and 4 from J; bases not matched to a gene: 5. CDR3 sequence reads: CASSSRGQGAYEQYF. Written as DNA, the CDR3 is TGCGCCAGCAGCTCGCGGGGACAGGGGGCATACGAGCAGTACTTC.

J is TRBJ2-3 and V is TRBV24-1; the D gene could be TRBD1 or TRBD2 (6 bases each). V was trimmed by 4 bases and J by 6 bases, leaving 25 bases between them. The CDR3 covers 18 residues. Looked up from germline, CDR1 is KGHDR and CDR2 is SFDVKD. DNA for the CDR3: TGTGCCACCAGTGACTTCAGGGGCGGGGCCCTCACTCGGGATACGCAGTATTTT. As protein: CATSDFRGGALTRDTQYF.

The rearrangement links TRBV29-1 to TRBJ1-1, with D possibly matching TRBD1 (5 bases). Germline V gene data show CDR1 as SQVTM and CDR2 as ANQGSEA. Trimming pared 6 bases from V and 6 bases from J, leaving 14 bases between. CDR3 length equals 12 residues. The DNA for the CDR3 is TGCAGCGTCTCTATGGGGGACGCTGAAGCTTTCTTT. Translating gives CSVSMGDAEAFF.

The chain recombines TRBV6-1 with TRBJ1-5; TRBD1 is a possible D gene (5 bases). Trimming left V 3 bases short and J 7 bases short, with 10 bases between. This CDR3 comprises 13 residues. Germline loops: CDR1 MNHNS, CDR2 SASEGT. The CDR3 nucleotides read TGTGCCAGCAGTGAGGGAGGGACCCAGCCCCAGCATTTT. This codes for CASSEGGTQPQHF.

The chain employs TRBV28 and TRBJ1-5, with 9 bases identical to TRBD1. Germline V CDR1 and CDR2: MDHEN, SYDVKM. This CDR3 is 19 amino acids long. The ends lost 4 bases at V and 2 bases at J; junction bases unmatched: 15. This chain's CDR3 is CASSSLSGTGRDRNQPQHF. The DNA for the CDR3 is TGTGCCAGCAGTTCCTTATCCGGGACAGGGAGGGATCGCAATCAGCCCCAGCATTTT.

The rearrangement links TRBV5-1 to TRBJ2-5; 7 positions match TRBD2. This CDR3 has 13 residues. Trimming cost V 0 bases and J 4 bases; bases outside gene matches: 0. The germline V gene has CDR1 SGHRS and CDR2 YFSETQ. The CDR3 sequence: CASSLGLAETQYF. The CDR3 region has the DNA TGCGCCAGCAGCTTGGGACTAGCAGAGACCCAGTACTTC.

The CDR3: CASSIDRGFWGYTF. The CDR3 coding sequence is TGTGCCAGCAGTATTGATCGGGGATTTTGGGGCTACACCTTC. V usage is TRBV6-4 and J usage is TRBJ1-2; D is unresolved. The CDR3 runs to 14 residues. Germline V gene data show CDR1 as MRHNA and CDR2 as SNTAGT. The V and J ends lost 5 bases and 8 bases respectively, with 18 bases between them.

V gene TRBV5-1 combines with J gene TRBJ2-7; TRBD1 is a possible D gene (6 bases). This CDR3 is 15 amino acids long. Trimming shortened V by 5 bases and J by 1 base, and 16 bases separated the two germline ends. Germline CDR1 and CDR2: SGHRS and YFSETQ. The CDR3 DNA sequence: TGCGCCAGCAGTCTAGTCGGGACACGATCCTACGAGCAGTACTTC. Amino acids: CASSLVGTRSYEQYF. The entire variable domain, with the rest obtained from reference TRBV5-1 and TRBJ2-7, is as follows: KAGVTQTPRYLIKTRGQQVTLSCSPISGHRSVSWYQQTPGQGLQFLFEYFSETQRNKGNFPGRFSGRQFSNSRSEMNVSTLELGDSALYLCASSLVGTRSYEQYFGPGTRLTVT.